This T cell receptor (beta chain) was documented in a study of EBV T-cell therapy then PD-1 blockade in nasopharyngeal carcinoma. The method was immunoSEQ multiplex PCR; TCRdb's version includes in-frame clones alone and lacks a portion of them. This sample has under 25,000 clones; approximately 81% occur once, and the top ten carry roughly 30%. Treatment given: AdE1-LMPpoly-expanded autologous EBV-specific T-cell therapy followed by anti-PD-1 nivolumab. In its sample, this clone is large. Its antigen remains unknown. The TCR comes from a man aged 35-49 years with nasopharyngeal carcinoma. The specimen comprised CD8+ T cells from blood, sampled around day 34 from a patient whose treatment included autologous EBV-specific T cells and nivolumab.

Here the CDR3 DNA reads TGTGCCAGTAGTATAGGTCACGGACAGCACTATGGCTACACCTTC. It codes for CASSIGHGQHYGYTF. V gene TRBV19 combines with J gene TRBJ1-2; D might be TRBD1 (6 bases). Germline V lookup: CDR1 LNHDA, CDR2 SQIVND (reference sequence). V lost 1 base and J lost 3, with 12 bases in between. The CDR3 has 15 amino acids.